The 16 T cell receptor beta chains presented below share a single source sample, sequenced in a study of blood T cell repertoires in COVID-19 (dated by TCRdb to 2020 to 2021). To prepare the library, the immunoSEQ multiplex PCR assay was applied. Not all clones reach the TCRdb copy of this immuneACCESS table, which keeps in-frame sequences only. Checked studies attribute under half of the gap to unresolved V genes and leave the rest unexplained. This sample comprises some 200,000 clones, about 88% of them detected only once. The top ten hold 2.9% of the sample. Sequencing was carried out using peripheral blood. The receptors were gathered from a man aged 45 to 65 who had recovered from COVID-19.

V and J are TRBV24-1 and TRBJ1-5, with D perhaps matching TRBD1 (5 bases). The germline V and J ends were trimmed by 7 bases and 3 bases, with 9 bases remaining between them. The CDR3 loop spans 13 amino acids. From germline, CDR1 is KGHDR and CDR2 SFDVKD. CDR3 DNA: TGTGCCACCAGCGACAGATACAATCAGCCCCAGCATTTT. This translates into CATSDRYNQPQHF.

V and J are TRBV28 and TRBJ2-2; 7 nucleotides match TRBD2. This CDR3 region has 15 residues. The germline CDR1 and CDR2 sequences are MDHEN and SYDVKM. V was clipped by 7 bases and J by 7 bases; unmatched bases: 12. CDR3 in DNA: TGTGCCAGCACCCATGGGGGAGGGCCGAACGGGGAGCTGTTTTTT. It encodes CASTHGGGPNGELFF.

The chain couples TRBV27 to TRBJ1-2; no clear D gene. CDR3 length equals 15 residues. The V end was cut by 2 bases, the J end by 3 bases, with 13 bases between. CDR1 is MNHEY and CDR2 is SMNVEV in the germline V gene (reference sequence). The CDR3 nucleotides read TGTGCCAGCAGTTTAGAACGGGAGGGCCACTATGGCTACACCTTC. Protein: CASSLEREGHYGYTF.

The genes are TRBV19 and TRBJ2-2; maybe TRBD1 (6 bases). The CDR3 totals 15 residues. Trimming took off 4 bases at V and 0 bases at J, with 9 bases between the two ends. CDR1 and CDR2 from the germline V gene are LNHDA and SQIVND (reference sequence). The CDR3 DNA reads as TGTGCCAGTAGTAAGACAGGAGCGAACACCGGGGAGCTGTTTTTT. It translates to CASSKTGANTGELFF.

This chain joins TRBV24-1 and TRBJ1-2; D call uncertain. Germline V gene lookup returns CDR1 KGHDR and CDR2 SFDVKD. V was shortened by 2 bases and J by 3 bases, with 9 bases between the two germline ends. The CDR3 length is 14 residues. The CDR3 nucleotides read TGTGCCACCAGTGATTACCGAGCGGACTATGGCTACACCTTC. Translating gives CATSDYRADYGYTF.

This clone was detected only a few times. The chain carries TRBV18 and TRBJ1-6, with 7 bases matching TRBD1. V shed 5 bases, J shed 9 bases, and the junction held 7 bases outside the gene matches. CDR1 is KGHSH, CDR2 LQKENI, per germline. The CDR3 contains 14 residues. Here the CDR3 DNA reads TGTGCCAGCTCAGAATTTAACAGGGGTTCACCCCTCCACTTT. This translates into CASSEFNRGSPLHF.

The chain joins TRBV5-1 to TRBJ2-7; 10 bases fit TRBD1. The CDR3 runs 15 residues. Germline lookup yields CDR1 SGHRS and CDR2 YFSETQ. The V segment lost 4 bases and the J segment 2 bases; nucleotides outside the gene matches: 6. This CDR3 reads CASSPTGGSTYEQYF. The CDR3, as DNA: TGCGCCAGCAGCCCGACAGGGGGCTCGACCTACGAGCAGTACTTC.

The DNA for the CDR3 is TGTGCCAGCAGCTTAGCGGGACTTTTCTACGAGCAGTACTTC. It specifies CASSLAGLFYEQYF. J is TRBJ2-7 and V is TRBV7-8; TRBD2 might be the D (6 bases). The germline V and J ends were trimmed by 0 bases and 3 bases, with 9 bases remaining between them. Germline V gives CDR1 SGHVS, CDR2 FQNEAQ. The CDR3 extends over 14 amino acids.

The chain employs TRBV6-5 and TRBJ1-2; 7 bases are a match to TRBD1. V shed 0 bases, J shed 5 bases, and the junction held 6 bases outside the gene matches. In germline, CDR1 is MNHEY, CDR2 SVGAGI. CDR3 length: 15 amino acids. The CDR3, as DNA: TGTGCCAGCAGTTACTCCCCGACAGGGAATTATGGCTACACCTTC. Protein product: CASSYSPTGNYGYTF.

This chain uses TRBV6-5 with TRBJ1-2; TRBD1 aligns across 7 bases. The CDR3 is 14 amino acids. Germline assignment: CDR1 MNHEY and CDR2 SVGAGI. The V and J ends lost 5 bases and 1 base, in that order; junction bases with no gene match: 4. CDR3 sequence: CASSPGGVNYGYTF. CDR3 DNA sequence: TGTGCCAGCAGTCCAGGGGGTGTTAACTATGGCTACACCTTC.

Notes on this clone: A junction end diverges from the germline sequence, so it may reflect a read error. This rearrangement joins TRBV15 to TRBJ2-5, with 7 positions matching TRBD1. This CDR3 spans 16 amino acids. The germline V gene encodes CDR1 LNHNV and CDR2 YYDKDF (reference sequence). CDR3 sequence (DNA): TGTGCCACCAGCCGAGATAGACAGGGCCTCCAAGAGACCCAGTACTTC. Translation: CATSRDRQGLQETQYF.

The chain joins TRBV27 to TRBJ2-2, with TRBD2 identical over 7 bases. CDR3 length: 16 amino acids. After removal of 5 bases from V and 5 bases from J, the junction contained 11 bases not matched to a gene. CDR1 and CDR2 (germline): MNHEY, SMNVEV (reference sequence). The CDR3 reads CASSPTLREPTGELFF. In DNA, the CDR3 is TGTGCCAGCAGTCCCACTTTGCGGGAGCCTACCGGGGAGCTGTTTTTT.

Only one count was recorded for this clone. This chain joins TRBV5-4 and TRBJ1-2; no reliable D call. V shed 0 bases and J shed 4 bases, with 16 bases lying between them. The germline V gene encodes CDR1 SGHNT and CDR2 YYREEE (reference sequence). The CDR3 loop spans 16 amino acids. CDR3 protein: CASSLELRGVGYGYTF. CDR3 nucleotides: TGTGCCAGCAGCTTGGAGTTACGGGGAGTTGGCTATGGCTACACCTTC.

The rearrangement uses TRBV5-4 and TRBJ2-1; D unclear. Germline lookup yields CDR1 SGHNT and CDR2 YYREEE (reference sequence). The V end lost 10 bases, the J end lost 2 bases, and 10 bases lay between the germline ends. The CDR3 loop spans 12 amino acids. The CDR3 loop reads CASQSPYNEQFF. DNA for the CDR3: TGTGCCTCCCAGTCCCCCTACAATGAGCAGTTCTTC.

The chain links TRBV7-2 to TRBJ1-5; TRBD1 is a possible D gene (5 bases). CDR3 length equals 16 residues. In germline, CDR1 is SGHTA, CDR2 FQGNSA. Deletions cut 4 bases from V and 3 bases from J, with 16 bases between. Written as DNA, the CDR3 is TGTGCCAGCAGCTCTGACAGCACAAGTAACAATCAGCCCCAGCATTTT. Protein sequence: CASSSDSTSNNQPQHF.

The chain uses TRBV7-2 and TRBJ2-6; the D is unclear. The germline CDR1 and CDR2 sequences are SGHTA and FQGNSA. The CDR3 spans 12 residues. The ends were cut back, 2 bases at V and 11 bases at J, with 7 bases in the middle. CDR3 nucleotide sequence: TGTGCCAGCAGCTTACTAGTGGACGTCCTGACTTTC. Translating it yields CASSLLVDVLTF.